This T cell receptor (beta chain) is from a study of T cells after yellow fever vaccination. TCRdb reprocessed the 5' RACE reads with MiXCR, giving one entry per CDR3 protein. The table lists some 300,000 distinct CDR3 sequences, roughly 8.3% of them singletons, with 17% in the top ten. Findings of the study overall: Contamination of FACS-sorted repertoires by abundant clonotypes from the bulk population could occur. Clonotypes found in both CD4 and CD8 compartments made up a small share. Primary-vaccination clones mostly resurfaced post-booster (roughly 97% CD4, approximately 90% CD8).

This clonotype was seen more than once but under ten times. Its matching antigen is unknown. The CDR3 is 14 amino acids. Germline CDR1 reads SGHRS; CDR2 reads YFSETQ. V dropped 0 bases and J dropped 7; count of bases not matched to a gene: 6. This material consisted of PBMCs, taken roughly 46 days after the first yellow fever vaccination. The chain carries TRBV5-1 and TRBJ2-5, with 7 positions matching TRBD1. The sequence derives from a man aged 18 to 35 who received the YFV17D yellow fever vaccine. CDR3 sequence: CASSLDRGQTTQYF. The CDR3, as DNA: TGCGCCAGCAGCTTGGACAGGGGACAGACGACCCAGTACTTC.